The clone carrying this TCR beta chain was detected ten times or more. Using unique molecular identifiers, the investigators prepared the TCRbeta library. Each CDR3 protein is one row after TCRdb ran MiXCR on the PCR reads. The sample records about 490,000 distinct CDR3 sequences, over 9.5% being singletons. The data belong to a study of T-cell reconstitution after alpha-beta-depleted transplantation in children. V was clipped by 11 bases and J by 3 bases; unmatched bases: 8. The CDR3 contains 14 residues. The sample in question was PBMCs, obtained before TCRalphabeta/CD19-depleted stem cell transplant. The V and J genes are TRBV12-3 or TRBV12-4 and TRBJ2-5, with TRBD2 matching over 11 bases. This clonotype was sampled from a child aged 2-15 years with inherited bone marrow failure, due to receive a stem cell transplant. CDR3 region: CASLAGGLEETQYF. The CDR3 nucleotides are TGTGCCTCCCTAGCGGGAGGCCTCGAAGAGACCCAGTACTTC.